The 20 T cell receptor beta chains reported below all come from one sample, sequenced in a study of blood T cell repertoires in COVID-19. Clones were sequenced by immunoSEQ multiplex PCR, and TCRdb holds only the in-frame ones, with some missing. The table records about 320,000 clones, around four fifths of them present only once. Sequencing was carried out using peripheral blood. These TCRs come from a woman between 45 and 60 years old with acute or convalescent COVID-19.

This clone occurred once. The chain couples TRBV30 to TRBJ1-1; no clear D. Germline CDR1 is GTSNPN and CDR2 is SVGIG (reference sequence). This CDR3 is 14 amino acids long. V was pared by 2 bases and J by 3 bases, with 13 bases between. The CDR3 loop is CAWSRGVGDTEAFF. In DNA form, the CDR3 reads TGTGCCTGGAGTCGGGGAGTTGGGGACACTGAAGCTTTCTTT. The entire variable domain, with the rest obtained from reference TRBV30 and TRBJ1-1, is as follows: SQTIHQWPATLVQPVGSPLSLECTVEGTSNPNLYWYRQAAGRGLQLLFYSVGIGQISSEVPQNLSASRPQDRQFILSSKKLLLSDSGFYLCAWSRGVGDTEAFFGQGTRLTVV.

The chain recombines TRBV7-9 with TRBJ2-5; D may be TRBD1 (6 bases). There are 15 residues in the CDR3. Germline V gene data show CDR1 as SEHNR and CDR2 as FQNEAQ (reference sequence). Trimming removed 3 bases at V and 0 bases at J, with 11 bases between. CDR3 protein: CASSFADRHQETQYF. The CDR3 DNA follows: TGTGCCAGCAGCTTTGCGGACAGACACCAAGAGACCCAGTACTTC.

The rearrangement links TRBV13 to TRBJ2-7; D might be TRBD2 (5 bases). CDR1 and CDR2 (germline): PRHDT, FYEKMQ (reference sequence). Trimming pared 9 bases from V and 2 bases from J, leaving 11 bases between. The CDR3 runs to 12 residues. The CDR3 DNA is TGTGCCAGTGGCGGGCAGGCCTACGAGCAGTACTTC. Protein: CASGGQAYEQYF.

The J gene is TRBJ1-5, the V gene TRBV2; D might be TRBD1 (6 bases). Germline CDR1 and CDR2: SNHLY and FYNNEI. The ends were cut back, 4 bases at V and 2 bases at J, with 12 bases in the middle. The CDR3 has 15 amino acids. CDR3 residues: CASSADRWGNQPQHF. Here the CDR3 DNA reads TGTGCCAGCAGTGCTGACAGGTGGGGCAATCAGCCCCAGCATTTT.

The chain uses TRBV19 and TRBJ1-2, with no clear D. The ends were cut back, 4 bases at V and 9 bases at J, with 21 bases in the middle. Per germline, CDR1 LNHDA and CDR2 SQIVND (reference sequence). This CDR3 is 15 amino acids long. The CDR3 loop reads CASSSAEGPGESYTF. In DNA form, the CDR3 reads TGTGCCAGTAGTAGTGCAGAGGGCCCTGGAGAAAGCTACACCTTC.

The genes are TRBV7-9 and TRBJ2-1; TRBD1 agrees at 11 bases. Germline loops: CDR1 SEHNR, CDR2 FQNEAQ (reference sequence). This CDR3 region has 17 residues. The V and J ends lost 5 bases and 2 bases, in that order; junction bases with no gene match: 8. The CDR3 bases are TGTGCCAGCAGCCCAAGGACAGGGGGCTTGCCCTACAATGAGCAGTTCTTC. Amino acid sequence: CASSPRTGGLPYNEQFF.

The CDR3 reads CASSPGGAGGSYNEQFF. The CDR3 bases are TGTGCCAGCAGCCCGGGGGGGGCAGGGGGATCCTACAATGAGCAGTTCTTC. This chain joins TRBV5-4 and TRBJ2-1, with D maybe TRBD2 (8 bases). Between the trimmed V and J ends, which lost 4 bases and 1 base, there was a span of 18 bases. Germline lookup yields CDR1 SGHNT and CDR2 YYREEE (reference sequence). This CDR3 has 17 residues. The full variable domain, completed using reference TRBV5-4 and TRBJ2-1, is ETGVTQSPTHLIKTRGQQVTLRCSSQSGHNTVSWYQQALGQGPQFIFQYYREEENGRGNFPPRFSGLQFPNYSSELNVNALELDDSALYLCASSPGGAGGSYNEQFFGPGTRLTVL.

The chain combines TRBV10-3 with TRBJ2-3; D ambiguous. CDR1 and CDR2 from the germline V gene are ENHRY and SYGVKD. This CDR3 region has 13 residues. Trimming removed 4 bases at V and 0 bases at J, with 5 bases between. CDR3 in DNA: TGTGCCATCAGTGGCAGTAGCACAGATACGCAGTATTTT. Its protein product is CAISGSSTDTQYF.

The rearrangement joins TRBV6-6 to TRBJ1-3; 9 bases are a match to TRBD1. Trimming took 6 bases from V and 4 from J; bases not matched to a gene: 7. CDR1 is MNHNY and CDR2 is SVGAGI in the germline V gene (reference sequence). There are 15 residues in the CDR3. CDR3 amino acids: CASSHRTGAGNTIYF. CDR3 nucleotide sequence: TGTGCCAGCAGCCACAGGACAGGGGCCGGAAACACCATATATTTT.

The rearrangement joins TRBV2 to TRBJ2-5; D not resolved. V lost 4 bases and J 4 bases, leaving 10 bases between the germline ends. Per germline, CDR1 SNHLY and CDR2 FYNNEI. This CDR3 has 13 residues. CDR3 in DNA: TGTGCCAGCAGTGGTCAGGTTTCAGAGACCCAGTACTTC. Translating it yields CASSGQVSETQYF.

The count of this clone is one. The V gene is TRBV7-7, the J gene TRBJ2-1, with TRBD2 matching over 11 bases. This CDR3 has 15 amino acids. With V trimmed by 4 bases and J by 4 bases, 3 bases remained unmatched. CDR1 and CDR2 (germline): SSHAT, FNYEAQ (reference sequence). The CDR3 loop reads CASSSGLAGYNEQFF. The CDR3 nucleotides read TGTGCCAGCAGCTCCGGACTAGCGGGTTACAATGAGCAGTTCTTC.

This clone has a single count. The J gene is TRBJ1-2, the V gene TRBV7-2; D ambiguous. The CDR3 runs to 14 residues. Per germline, CDR1 SGHTA and CDR2 FQGNSA. Trimming took 1 base from V and 4 from J, leaving 10 bases between them. The CDR3 is CASSLVGSSYGYTF. CDR3 bases: TGTGCCAGCAGCTTAGTGGGGAGCAGCTATGGCTACACCTTC.

This sequence joins TRBV6-1 and TRBJ2-3, with D possibly TRBD1 on 7 matching bases. The CDR3 runs 15 residues. Per the germline V gene, CDR1 is MNHNS and CDR2 is SASEGT. Trimming took off 2 bases at V and 1 base at J, with 10 bases between the two ends. The CDR3 reads CASSEIRGGTDTQYF. As DNA, the CDR3 is TGTGCCAGCAGTGAAATCAGGGGGGGCACAGATACGCAGTATTTT.

DNA for the CDR3: TGTGCCTGGAGGGGGAGCGGGCAGTTCTTC. It yields the protein CAWRGSGQFF. V is TRBV30 and J is TRBJ2-1; D might be TRBD2 (5 bases). V shed 3 bases and J shed 12 bases, with 9 bases lying between them. The CDR3 is made up of 10 amino acids. Germline V gene data show CDR1 as GTSNPN and CDR2 as SVGIG (reference sequence). Drawing the rest from reference TRBV30 and TRBJ2-1, the complete variable domain is SQTIHQWPATLVQPVGSPLSLECTVEGTSNPNLYWYRQAAGRGLQLLFYSVGIGQISSEVPQNLSASRPQDRQFILSSKKLLLSDSGFYLCAWRGSGQFFGPGTRLTVL.

This chain connects TRBV27 to TRBJ2-7; D gene unclear. Trimming shortened V by 6 bases and J by 0 bases, and 12 bases separated the two germline ends. This CDR3 is built from 14 residues. CDR1 and CDR2 (germline): MNHEY, SMNVEV (reference sequence). The CDR3 nucleotides read TGTGCCAGCAGCCTCTACGGTTCCTCCTACGAGCAGTACTTC. Amino acids: CASSLYGSSYEQYF.

There are a few counts of this clone. The gene calls are TRBV10-1 and TRBJ2-3; 11 bases are a match to TRBD2. V dropped 8 bases and J dropped 0; count of bases not matched to a gene: 1. The CDR3 contains 14 residues. CDR1 WNHNN and CDR2 SYGVQD come from the germline V gene (reference sequence). This CDR3 reads CASGTSGSTDTQYF. DNA for the CDR3: TGCGCCAGCGGGACTAGCGGAAGCACAGATACGCAGTATTTT.

The chain joins TRBV11-2 to TRBJ2-2, with D possibly matching TRBD1 (5 bases). CDR1 and CDR2 (germline): SGHAT, FQNNGV. The length of the CDR3 is 15 residues. V dropped 3 bases and J dropped 0 bases, with 8 bases sitting between them. CDR3 in amino acids: CASSFQGANTGELFF. As DNA, the CDR3 is TGTGCCAGCAGCTTTCAAGGGGCGAACACCGGGGAGCTGTTTTTT. Full variable domain (remainder filled in from reference TRBV11-2 and TRBJ2-2): EAGVAQSPRYKIIEKRQSVAFWCNPISGHATLYWYQQILGQGPKLLIQFQNNGVVDDSQLPKDRFSAERLKGVDSTLKIQPAKLEDSAVYLCASSFQGANTGELFFGEGSRLTVL.

The genes are TRBV12-5 and TRBJ1-1; tentatively, D is TRBD1 (6 bases). V lost 0 bases, J lost 1 base, and 15 bases lay in between. This CDR3 comprises 17 residues. Germline values: CDR1 LGHNT, CDR2 FRNRAP. The CDR3 DNA reads as TGTGCTAGTGGTTTGGTAGGATGGACACAGGGGAACACTGAAGCTTTCTTT. This gives the protein CASGLVGWTQGNTEAFF.

The chain couples TRBV7-3 to TRBJ2-7; TRBD1 matches 7 bases. The CDR3 has 14 amino acids. Germline loops: CDR1 SGHTA, CDR2 FQGTGA. V lost 5 bases to trimming and J lost 0 bases; unmatched junction nucleotides: 4. The CDR3 DNA reads as TGTGCCAGCAGCCCAGGGGGAAGCTCCTACGAGCAGTACTTC. Residues: CASSPGGSSYEQYF.

This clone was observed a few times. The CDR3 DNA reads as TGTGCCAGCAGTTCTCCCACGGGGGGCAACACTGAAGCTTTCTTT. The encoded protein is CASSSPTGGNTEAFF. The chain links TRBV6-5 to TRBJ1-1, with a possible D match to TRBD1 (6 bases). Looked up from germline, CDR1 is MNHEY and CDR2 is SVGAGI. This CDR3 comprises 15 residues. Trimming removed 4 bases from V and 2 bases from J, with 14 bases in between.